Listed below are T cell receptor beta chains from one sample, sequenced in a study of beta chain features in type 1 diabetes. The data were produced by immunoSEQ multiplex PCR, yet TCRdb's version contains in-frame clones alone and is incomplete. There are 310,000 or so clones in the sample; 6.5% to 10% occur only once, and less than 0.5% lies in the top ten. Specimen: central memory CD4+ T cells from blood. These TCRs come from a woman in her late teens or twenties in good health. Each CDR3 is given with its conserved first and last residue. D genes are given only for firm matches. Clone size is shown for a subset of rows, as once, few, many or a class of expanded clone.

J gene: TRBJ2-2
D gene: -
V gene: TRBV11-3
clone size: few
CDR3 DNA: TGTGCCAGCAGCACATCCTACACCGGGGAGCTGTTTTTT
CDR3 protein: CASSTSYTGELFF

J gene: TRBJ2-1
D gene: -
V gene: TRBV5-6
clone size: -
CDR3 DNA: TGTGCCAGCAGCAAGAACAATGAGCAGTTCTTC
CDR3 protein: CASSKNNEQFF

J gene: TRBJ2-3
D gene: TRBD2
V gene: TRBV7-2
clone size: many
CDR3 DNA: TGTGCCAGCAGACAGACTAGCGGGAGGGCCCCGCGGGGCACAGATACGCAGTATTTT
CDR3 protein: CASRQTSGRAPRGTDTQYF

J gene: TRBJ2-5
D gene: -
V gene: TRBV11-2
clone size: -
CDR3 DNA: TGTGCCAGCAGCTTAGCCGGAGTCCGCGAGACCCAGTACTTC
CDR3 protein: CASSLAGVRETQYF

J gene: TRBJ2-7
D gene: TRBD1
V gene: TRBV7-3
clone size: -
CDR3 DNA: TGTGCCAGCAGCTTAGAAGGGGGCTCCCCCTACGAGCAGTACTTC
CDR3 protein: CASSLEGGSPYEQYF

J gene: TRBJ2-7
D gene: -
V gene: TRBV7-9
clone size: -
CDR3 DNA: TGTGCCAGCAGCTCCTTACTGGGGACCTACGAGCAGTACTTC
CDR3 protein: CASSSLLGTYEQYF

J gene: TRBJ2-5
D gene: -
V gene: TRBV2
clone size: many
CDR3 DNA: TGTGCCAGCAGTGAATCGAGGGTCCAAGAGACCCAGTACTTC
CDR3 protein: CASSESRVQETQYF

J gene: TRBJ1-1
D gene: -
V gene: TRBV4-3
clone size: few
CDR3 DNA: TGCGCCAGCAGCCAAGATCCCCCAGGTTCGATGAACACTGAAGCTTTCTTT
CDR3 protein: CASSQDPPGSMNTEAFF

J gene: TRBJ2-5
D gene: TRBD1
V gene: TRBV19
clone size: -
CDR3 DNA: TGTGCCAGTAGTAGGGGGACAGGGAGGGAAGAGACCCAGTACTTC
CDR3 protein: CASSRGTGREETQYF

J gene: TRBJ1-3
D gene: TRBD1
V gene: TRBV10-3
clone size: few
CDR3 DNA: TGTGCCATCAGCGCGACAGGGACAGCCGGAAACACCATATATTTT
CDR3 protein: CAISATGTAGNTIYF

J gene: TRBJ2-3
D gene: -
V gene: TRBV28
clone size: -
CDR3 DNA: TGTGCCAGCAGAGGGAGCCTTGGCACAGATACGCAGTATTTT
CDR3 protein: CASRGSLGTDTQYF

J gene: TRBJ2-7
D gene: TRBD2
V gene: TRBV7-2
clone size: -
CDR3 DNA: TGTGCCAGCAGCTTAGCCGGGACTAGCAGGGCGAGGCTCAACTTC
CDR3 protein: CASSLAGTSRARLNF

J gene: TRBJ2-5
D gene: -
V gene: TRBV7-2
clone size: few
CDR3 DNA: TGTGCCAGCAGCAGACAGCTCCAAGAGACCCAGTACTTC
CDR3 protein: CASSRQLQETQYF

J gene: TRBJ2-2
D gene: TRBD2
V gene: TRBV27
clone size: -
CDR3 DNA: TGTGCCAGCAGGGTAGCGGGAGTTATAACCGGGGAGCTGTTTTTT
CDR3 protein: CASRVAGVITGELFF

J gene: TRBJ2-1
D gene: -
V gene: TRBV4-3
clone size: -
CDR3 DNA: TGCGCCAGCAGCCAAGAAAGAAGGAGGGACAATGAGCAGTTCTTC
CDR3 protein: CASSQERRRDNEQFF

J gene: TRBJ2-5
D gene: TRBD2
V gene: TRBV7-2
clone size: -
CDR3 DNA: TGTGCCAGCACCTTTAGCGGGGTTCAAGAGACCCAGTACTTC
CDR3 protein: CASTFSGVQETQYF

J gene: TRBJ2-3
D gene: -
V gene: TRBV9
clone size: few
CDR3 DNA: TGTGCCAGCAGCCCCCGGGATACGACGGATACGCAGTATTTT
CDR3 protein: CASSPRDTTDTQYF

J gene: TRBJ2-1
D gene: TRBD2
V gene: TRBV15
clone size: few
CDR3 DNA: TGTGCCACCAGCAGGGAGGAACGACTAGCGGGAGGGACAAGCGAGCAGTTCTTC
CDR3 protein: CATSREERLAGGTSEQFF

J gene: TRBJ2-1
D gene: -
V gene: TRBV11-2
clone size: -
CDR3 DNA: TGTGCCAGCACCCTGAGTAGTAGCTCCTACAATGAGCAGTTCTTC
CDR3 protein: CASTLSSSSYNEQFF

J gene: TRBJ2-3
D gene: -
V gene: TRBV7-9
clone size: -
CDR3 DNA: TGTGCCAGCAGCTTAGACGGGGGAAGAGATACGCAGTATTTT
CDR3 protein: CASSLDGGRDTQYF

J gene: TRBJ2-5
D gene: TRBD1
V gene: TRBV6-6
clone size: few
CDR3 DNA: TGTGCCAGCAGTAGACCAGGGGGTTCACAAGAGACCCAGTACTTC
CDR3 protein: CASSRPGGSQETQYF

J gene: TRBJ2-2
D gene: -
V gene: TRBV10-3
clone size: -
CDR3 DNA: TGTGCCATCAGTGATCGGGAGAATCCCACCGGGGAGCTGTTTTTT
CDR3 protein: CAISDRENPTGELFF

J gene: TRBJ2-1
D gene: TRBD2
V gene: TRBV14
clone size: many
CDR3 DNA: TGTGCCAGCAGTGGACTAGCGGATAATGAGCAGTTCTTC
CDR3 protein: CASSGLADNEQFF

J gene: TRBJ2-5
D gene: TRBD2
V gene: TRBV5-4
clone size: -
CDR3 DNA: TGTGCCAGCAGCTTGAATCCTAGCGGACAAGAGACCCAGTACTTC
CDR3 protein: CASSLNPSGQETQYF

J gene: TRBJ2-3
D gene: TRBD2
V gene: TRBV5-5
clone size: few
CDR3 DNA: TGTGCCAGCAGCCAAACCCTTAGCGGGAGTTTCGCAGATACGCAGTATTTT
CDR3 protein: CASSQTLSGSFADTQYF

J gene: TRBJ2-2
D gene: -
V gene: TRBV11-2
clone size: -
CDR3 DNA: TGTGCCAGCAGCTTAGACCCAGGGTCGAACGGGGAGCTGTTTTTT
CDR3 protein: CASSLDPGSNGELFF

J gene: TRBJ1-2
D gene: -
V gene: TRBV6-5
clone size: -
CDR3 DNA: TGTGCCACCAGACGTGGGAGTGGCTACACCTTC
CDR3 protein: CATRRGSGYTF

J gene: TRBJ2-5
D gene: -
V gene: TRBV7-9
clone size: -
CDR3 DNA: TGTGCCAGCAGCAACAGGGCCGGACTAGGATGGACCCAGTACTTC
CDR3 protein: CASSNRAGLGWTQYF

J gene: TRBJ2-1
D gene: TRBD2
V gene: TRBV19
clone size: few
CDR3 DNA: TGTGCCAGTATGGGCGGGAGGGATTGGGACAATGAGCAGTTCTTC
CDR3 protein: CASMGGRDWDNEQFF